This T cell receptor (beta chain) was sequenced during a study of cytomegalovirus exposure and HLA in healthy donors. Amplification used 60 Vbeta primers and 13 Jbeta primers. The protocol was immunoSEQ multiplex PCR, while the TCRdb copy is restricted to in-frame clones and leaves out a portion. The data contain around 200,000 clones, approximately 80% of them singletons. The sample was PBMCs. This TCR came from a girl aged 2 to 9 in good health and CMV-seronegative.

CDR3 loop: CASSLGQAMNTEAFF. For the CDR3, the DNA is TGTGCCAGCAGTCTTGGACAGGCAATGAACACTGAAGCTTTCTTT. This rearrangement joins TRBV6-1 to TRBJ1-1; 7 positions agree with TRBD1. The CDR3 runs 15 residues. In germline, CDR1 is MNHNS, CDR2 SASEGT. Unmatched junction bases numbered 6, after V lost 5 bases and J lost 0 bases.